In this sample, the clone carrying this T cell receptor (beta chain) turned up many times. No antigen is known for it. This sample was included in a study of T-cell reconstitution after alpha-beta-depleted transplantation in children. Trimming pared 4 bases from V and 6 bases from J, leaving 14 bases between. There are 14 residues in the CDR3. CDR1 and CDR2 from the germline V gene are SGHKS and YYEKEE (reference sequence). Preparing the TCRbeta library involved the use of unique molecular identifiers. Each CDR3 protein is one row after TCRdb ran MiXCR on the PCR reads. The sample lists approximately 130,000 distinct CDR3 sequences; about 9.9% were seen once. The study's findings and limits: Reports say that about two months after transplant, the alpha-beta T cells came out of several hundred graft clones that had expanded.

This sequence originates from a girl in the first two years of life who had a stem cell transplant for combined immunodeficiency, so the T cells may come from the graft donor. The chain has TRBV5-5 and TRBJ1-5; D may be TRBD1 (5 bases). This specimen consisted of PBMCs, mostly from graft donor cells, obtained 180 days after TCRalphabeta/CD19-depleted stem cell transplant. CDR3 residues: CASSGGGASQPQHF. As DNA, the CDR3 is TGTGCCAGCAGCGGGGGAGGGGCAAGTCAGCCCCAGCATTTT.